This TCR beta chain appears in the sequencing data of a study of response to subunit inactivated influenza vaccine (dated by TCRdb to 2016 to 2018). Some background on the complete study: The study used deep quantitative T cell receptor repertoire profiling to track responses to a trivalent subunit inactivated influenza vaccine.

Including the terminal cysteine and phenylalanine, the CDR3 comprises 11 residues. CDR3 DNA only is kept here, 33 bases in frame from base 1. Cut back by 4 bases and 13 bases, the V and J ends lie 8 bases apart. The library was produced with RT-PCR. The sequencer listed for this sample is Illumina HiSeq 2500. Through fastp at Q25 and MiXCR, TCRdb rebuilt clones from the public reads, retaining in-frame beta chains. Records with the same CDR3 protein are collapsed into one entry carrying the most frequent genes and DNA. This sample has 300,000 to 350,000 distinct CDR3 sequences in its table, and 22% of those were observed once. The ten top clones hold 10% to 13% of the sample. Points the paper makes about the study in general: The authors suggested that each seasonal influenza vaccination may recruit only a limited number of new T cells.

This clonotype was seen at least ten times. Its antigen target is currently unknown. Per-base qualities were not stored, and no clone one base away is much larger. The chain joins TRBV12-3 or TRBV12-4 to TRBJ1-6; the D gene is perhaps TRBD1, from 5 matching bases. The clonotype originates from a man aged 45 to 70 who received an inactivated influenza vaccine. Donor details come from another sample of the same person, matched by shared clones. The sample consisted of PBMCs from blood, taken less than 22 months after vaccination. Here the CDR3 is given as CASSSKGPLHF. The DNA is as follows: TGTGCCAGCAGTTCTAAGGGGCCCCTCCACTTT.